These 5 T cell receptor beta chains were sequenced from one sample in a study of T-cell reconstitution after alpha-beta-depleted transplantation in children. Library preparation (for TCRbeta) was performed with unique molecular identifiers. One entry per CDR3 protein, called by TCRdb with MiXCR from the PCR reads. The data show 250,000 to 350,000 distinct CDR3 sequences, 23% seen once. Sequencing was performed on PBMCs, mostly from graft donor cells, taken 180 days after TCRalphabeta/CD19-depleted stem cell transplant. The source is a male patient between 5 and 17 years old who had a stem cell transplant for acute lymphoblastic leukemia, so the T cells may come from the graft donor.

The chain joins TRBV28 to TRBJ1-2; possibly TRBD1 for D (5 bases). V was trimmed by 6 bases and J by 5 bases, leaving 13 bases between them. This CDR3 is 13 amino acids long. Germline values: CDR1 MDHEN, CDR2 SYDVKM. CDR3 in amino acids: CASSPGRTYGYTF. The CDR3 DNA follows: TGTGCCAGCAGCCCGGGACGGACTTATGGCTACACCTTC.

Ten or more counts support this clonotype. The chain couples TRBV5-6 to TRBJ2-1; weak D call: TRBD2 (6 bases). The germline V gene has CDR1 SGHDT and CDR2 YYEEEE. The CDR3 extends over 16 amino acids. V lost 4 bases, J lost 5 bases, and 19 bases lay in between. The CDR3 loop reads CASSGPLADYNNEQFF. The CDR3 nucleotides read TGTGCCAGCAGCGGCCCGTTAGCGGATTACAACAATGAGCAGTTCTTC.

V is TRBV7-8 and J is TRBJ1-2; a weak D match, TRBD1 (5 bases). Germline lookup yields CDR1 SGHVS and CDR2 FQNEAQ. The CDR3 is 14 amino acids. Trimming stripped 4 bases from V and 3 bases from J, with 12 bases between. CDR3 sequence: CASSSRRGDYGYTF. The CDR3 DNA is TGTGCCAGCAGCTCCCGGCGGGGGGACTATGGCTACACCTTC.

This clonotype was seen a handful of times. The chain carries TRBV29-1 and TRBJ2-5; TRBD1 agrees at 8 bases. The germline V gene has CDR1 SQVTM and CDR2 ANQGSEA. CDR3 size: 13 residues. After removal of 5 bases from V and 5 bases from J, the junction contained 7 bases not matched to a gene. The CDR3 sequence is CSVTTGDWETQYF. DNA of the CDR3: TGCAGCGTTACGACAGGGGATTGGGAGACCCAGTACTTC.

This clonotype was detected only a few times. This sequence joins TRBV20-1 and TRBJ2-7, with D maybe TRBD2 (7 bases). Germline V gene lookup returns CDR1 DFQATT and CDR2 SNEGSKA (reference sequence). Trimming took 5 bases from V and 0 from J, leaving 17 bases between them. This CDR3 is 15 amino acids long. The CDR3 spells CSALRGAVSSYEQYF. DNA for the CDR3: TGCAGTGCTCTCCGGGGGGCGGTGAGCTCCTACGAGCAGTACTTC.